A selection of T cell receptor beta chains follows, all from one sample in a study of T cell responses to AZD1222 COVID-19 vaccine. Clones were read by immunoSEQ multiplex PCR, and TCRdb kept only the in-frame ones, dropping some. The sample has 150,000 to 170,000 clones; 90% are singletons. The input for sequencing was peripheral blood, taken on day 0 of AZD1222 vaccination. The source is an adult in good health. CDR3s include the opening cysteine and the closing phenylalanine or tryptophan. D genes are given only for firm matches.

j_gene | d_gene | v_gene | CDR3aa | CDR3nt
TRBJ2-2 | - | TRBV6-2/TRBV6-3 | CASSHARPVTGELFF | TGTGCCAGCAGTCACGCGCGTCCGGTGACCGGGGAGCTGTTTTTT
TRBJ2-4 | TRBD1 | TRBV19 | CASSPPGQGTKRNIQYF | TGTGCCAGTAGTCCACCGGGACAGGGGACCAAGAGAAACATTCAGTACTTC
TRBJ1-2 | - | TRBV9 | CASSVSLTGGYTF | TGTGCCAGCAGCGTATCTCTTACTGGGGGCTACACCTTC
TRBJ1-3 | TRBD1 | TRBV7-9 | CASSTTGVATIYF | TGTGCCAGCAGCACGACAGGGGTTGCCACCATATATTTT
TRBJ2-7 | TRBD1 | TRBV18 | CASSPRTGGDEQYF | TGTGCCAGCTCACCTCGGACAGGGGGAGACGAGCAGTACTTC
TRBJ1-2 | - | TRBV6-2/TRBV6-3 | CASSYSEISGYTF | TGTGCCAGCAGTTACTCCGAGATCAGTGGCTACACCTTC
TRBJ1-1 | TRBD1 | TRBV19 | CASFDWTGWNTEAFF | TGTGCCAGTTTCGACTGGACAGGCTGGAACACTGAAGCTTTCTTT
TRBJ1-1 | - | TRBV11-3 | CASSLGRGSEAFF | TGTGCCAGCAGCTTGGGAAGGGGTTCTGAAGCTTTCTTT
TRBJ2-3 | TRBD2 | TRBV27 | CASSIPGLAGTDTQYF | TGTGCCAGCAGTATCCCGGGACTAGCGGGCACAGATACGCAGTATTTT
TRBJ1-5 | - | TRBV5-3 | CAPRGQPQHF | TGTGCCCCGAGGGGTCAGCCCCAGCATTTT
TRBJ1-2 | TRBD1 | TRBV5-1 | CASSSGQGGVATYGYTF | TGCGCCAGCAGCTCCGGACAGGGGGGAGTTGCCACCTATGGCTACACCTTC
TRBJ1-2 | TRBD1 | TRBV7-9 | CASRQGATMGYTF | TGTGCCAGCAGACAGGGGGCGACTATGGGCTACACCTTC
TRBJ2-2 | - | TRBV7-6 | CASSLKGLAGGELFF | TGTGCCAGCAGCTTAAAGGGACTGGCTGGAGGGGAGCTGTTTTTT